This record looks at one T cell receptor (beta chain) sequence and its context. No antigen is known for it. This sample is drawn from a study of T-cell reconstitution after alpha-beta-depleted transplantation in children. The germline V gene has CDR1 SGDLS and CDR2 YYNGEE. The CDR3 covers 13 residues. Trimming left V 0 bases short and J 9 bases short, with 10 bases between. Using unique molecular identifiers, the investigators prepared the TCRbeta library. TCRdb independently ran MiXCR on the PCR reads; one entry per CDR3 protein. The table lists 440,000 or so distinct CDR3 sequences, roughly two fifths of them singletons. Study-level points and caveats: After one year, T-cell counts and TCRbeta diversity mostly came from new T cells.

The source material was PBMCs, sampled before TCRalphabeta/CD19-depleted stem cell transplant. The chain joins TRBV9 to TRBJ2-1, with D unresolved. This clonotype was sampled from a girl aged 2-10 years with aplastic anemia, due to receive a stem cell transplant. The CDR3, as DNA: TGTGCCAGCAGCGTAGAGGGCCGTAGTGAGCAGTTCTTC. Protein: CASSVEGRSEQFF.